The clone carrying this T cell receptor beta chain was picked up many times. CDR3 length: 17 amino acids. The V end was cut by 1 base, the J end by 1 base, with 16 bases between. CDR1 and CDR2 (germline): MGHRA, YSYEKL. This specimen comes from a study of identical twins. TCRdb analysed the 5' RACE reads with MiXCR anew, one entry per CDR3 protein. The sample comprises approximately 690,000 distinct CDR3 sequences, approximately 6.1% of which are singletons, and about 2% rests with the top ten. V usage is TRBV4-1 and J usage is TRBJ1-1; D perhaps matches TRBD1 (6 bases). Sequenced input: naive T cells sorted from blood. This receptor was identified in a young man in good health. The DNA for the CDR3 is TGCGCCAGCAGCCAAGGACCCGGACAGCCTTCGAACACTGAAGCTTTCTTT. Its translation is CASSQGPGQPSNTEAFF.